These 20 T cell receptor beta chains originate from one sample sequenced in a study of Graves' ophthalmopathy and Graves' hyperthyroidism. As the template, RNA transcripts were used to amplify TCR beta CDR3 regions. The first round was an RT-PCR with HTBI primers, and the second round was a multiplex PCR. In TCRdb, the multiplex PCR reads were re-called with MiXCR into one record per CDR3 protein. Counted here are fewer than 650,000 distinct CDR3 sequences, about 20% occurring once; the ten biggest clones make up around 6.5%. Sequenced input: peripheral blood. Receptors originate from a woman younger than 30 with stable Graves' hyperthyroidism. Some clones in this sample may be carry-over from other donors' samples.

This clonotype was detected many times. The rearrangement links TRBV12-3 or TRBV12-4 to TRBJ1-3; D might be TRBD1 (5 bases). Trimming shortened V by 6 bases and J by 1 base, and 10 bases separated the two germline ends. The CDR3 covers 14 residues. CDR3 coding DNA: TGTGCCAGCAGATACCCAGGGTCTGGAAACACCATATATTTT. This sequence encodes CASRYPGSGNTIYF.

This clonotype was detected ten times or more. V is TRBV9 and J is TRBJ2-7, with 8 bases matching TRBD1. The CDR3 covers 15 residues. CDR1 and CDR2 from the germline V gene are SGDLS and YYNGEE. Germline trimming cut 2 bases from V and 2 bases from J; bases unmatched to any gene: 6. In DNA form, the CDR3 reads TGTGCCAGCAGCGTGGGGGACAGGCCCACCTACGAGCAGTACTTC. Protein: CASSVGDRPTYEQYF. The entire variable domain, with the rest obtained from reference TRBV9 and TRBJ2-7, is as follows: DSGVTQTPKHLITATGQRVTLRCSPRSGDLSVYWYQQSLDQGLQFLIQYYNGEERAKGNILERFSAQQFPDLHSELNLSSLELGDSALYFCASSVGDRPTYEQYFGPGTRLTVT.

This chain links TRBV20-1 with TRBJ1-1; possibly TRBD1 for D (5 bases). Germline V lookup: CDR1 DFQATT, CDR2 SNEGSKA (reference sequence). The CDR3 has 13 residues. Trimming cost V 5 bases and J 0 bases, with 10 bases left between them. The CDR3 reads CSARQSMNTEAFF. CDR3 coding DNA: TGCAGTGCTCGACAGTCCATGAACACTGAAGCTTTCTTT.

This clonotype was picked up many times. The V gene is TRBV27, the J gene TRBJ1-1; TRBD1 is a possible D gene (6 bases). Germline lookup yields CDR1 MNHEY and CDR2 SMNVEV (reference sequence). The CDR3 totals 15 residues. Trimming shortened V by 4 bases and J by 11 bases, and 23 bases separated the two germline ends. This CDR3 is CASSSYWDGDRGAFF. The CDR3 DNA is TGTGCCAGCAGTTCATATTGGGACGGCGATAGGGGGGCTTTCTTT.

The table lists this clonotype with many counts. The chain joins TRBV20-1 to TRBJ2-7; D not certain. The CDR3 length is 15 residues. V lost 0 bases, J lost 2 bases, and 14 bases lay in between. Germline values: CDR1 DFQATT, CDR2 SNEGSKA (reference sequence). The CDR3 coding sequence is TGCAGTGCTAGAGATCCAGGCAGGTTTACCTACGAGCAGTACTTC. Its protein is CSARDPGRFTYEQYF.

The genes are TRBV29-1 and TRBJ1-1, with a tentative D call TRBD1 (6 bases). This CDR3 has 15 residues. Germline assignment: CDR1 SQVTM and CDR2 ANQGSEA. V lost 4 bases and J 5 bases, leaving 20 bases between the germline ends. The CDR3 region is CSVVLVGARWTEAFF. Written as DNA, the CDR3 is TGCAGCGTTGTTTTGGTGGGGGCCCGGTGGACTGAAGCTTTCTTT.

Comment on this clonotype: At one of its ends the junction is not consistent with the germline gene, which may arise from a read error. The chain couples TRBV28 to TRBJ1-2; D gene ambiguous. The CDR3 runs to 14 residues. CDR1 is MDHEN, CDR2 SYDVKM, per germline. Here the CDR3 reads CASSLSQHFYGYTF. DNA of the CDR3: TGTGCCAGCAGCTTATCCCAGCACTTCTATGGCTACACCTTC.

This chain connects TRBV6-2 or TRBV6-3 to TRBJ2-5; 10 positions agree with TRBD2. The CDR3 runs 18 residues. Germline V lookup: CDR1 MNHEY, CDR2 SVGEGT. V shed 7 bases, J shed 0 bases, and the junction held 14 bases outside the gene matches. The CDR3: CASTYPLAGAWNQETQYF. DNA for the CDR3: TGTGCCAGCACCTACCCCCTAGCGGGGGCCTGGAACCAAGAGACCCAGTACTTC.

This clonotype was observed many times. The rearrangement links TRBV2 to TRBJ1-1, with TRBD1 as a possible D gene (5 bases). Per germline, CDR1 SNHLY and CDR2 FYNNEI. V shed 6 bases and J shed 6 bases, with 14 bases lying between them. The CDR3 extends over 13 amino acids. The CDR3 protein is CASSVSGLAEAFF. The CDR3, as DNA: TGTGCCAGCAGCGTATCAGGGTTAGCTGAAGCTTTCTTT.

This clonotype has a count of ten or more. The chain carries TRBV7-3 and TRBJ2-5; D unclear. In germline, CDR1 is SGHTA, CDR2 FQGTGA. The V end lost 5 bases, the J end lost 7 bases, and 11 bases lay between the germline ends. The CDR3 covers 12 residues. CDR3: CASSNPFGTQYF. The CDR3 DNA reads as TGTGCCAGCAGCAACCCATTCGGGACCCAGTACTTC.

This chain connects TRBV24-1 to TRBJ1-2; TRBD1 aligns across 7 bases. Germline lookup yields CDR1 KGHDR and CDR2 SFDVKD. With V trimmed by 5 bases and J by 3 bases, 2 bases remained unmatched. This CDR3 is 13 amino acids long. The CDR3 loop reads CATSGQGDYGYTF. CDR3 bases: TGTGCCACCAGTGGACAGGGAGACTATGGCTACACCTTC.

This clonotype was picked up many times. The rearrangement links TRBV30 to TRBJ1-5; D might be TRBD1 (5 bases). There are 13 residues in the CDR3. Trimming took 4 bases from V and 4 from J, leaving 11 bases between them. Germline CDR1 reads GTSNPN; CDR2 reads SVGIG (reference sequence). The CDR3 sequence is CAWNQGTNQPQHF. The CDR3 DNA follows: TGTGCCTGGAATCAGGGCACAAATCAGCCCCAGCATTTT.

This clonotype was picked up many times. The V and J genes are TRBV6-1 and TRBJ2-5; D call uncertain. Trimming shortened V by 6 bases and J by 0 bases, and 17 bases separated the two germline ends. Germline V lookup: CDR1 MNHNS, CDR2 SASEGT. This CDR3 region has 16 residues. The CDR3 here is CASRDRANAYQETQYF. CDR3 nucleotide sequence: TGTGCCAGCAGGGACCGGGCCAACGCGTACCAAGAGACCCAGTACTTC.

This clonotype appeared many times. This chain uses TRBV12-3 or TRBV12-4 with TRBJ1-5, with no clear D. V was shortened by 4 bases and J by 7 bases, with 17 bases between the two germline ends. This CDR3 contains 15 residues. The CDR3 loop is CASSYGVGPLQPQHF. CDR3 DNA sequence: TGTGCCAGCAGTTATGGAGTTGGTCCCCTGCAGCCCCAGCATTTT.

This clonotype came up many times. Mismatch with germline at one junction end may stem from a read error. The chain links TRBV11-1 to TRBJ2-7; the match to TRBD1 covers 8 bases. This CDR3 region has 17 residues. The germline gives CDR1 SGHAT, CDR2 FQDESV (reference sequence). The CDR3 sequence is CTSSPRDRRSVTYEQYF. The CDR3 bases are TGTACCAGCAGCCCCAGGGACAGGCGAAGTGTGACCTACGAGCAGTACTTC.

The V gene is TRBV28, the J gene TRBJ1-1; D is possibly TRBD1 (5 bases). Trimming took off 6 bases at V and 1 base at J, with 27 bases between the two ends. The germline gives CDR1 MDHEN, CDR2 SYDVKM. The CDR3 spans 19 residues. The CDR3 spells CASSFFLARAKNRNTEAFF. The CDR3 DNA reads as TGTGCCAGCAGCTTCTTTTTGGCCAGGGCAAAAAATAGGAACACTGAAGCTTTCTTT.

This clonotype was observed many times. The chain has TRBV28 and TRBJ1-5, with D tentatively TRBD1 (5 bases). The germline gives CDR1 MDHEN, CDR2 SYDVKM. V lost 4 bases and J lost 6, with 7 bases in between. The CDR3 is made up of 12 amino acids. The CDR3 reads CASSSGIQPQHF. CDR3 bases: TGTGCCAGCAGTTCAGGGATTCAGCCCCAGCATTTT.

This clonotype was counted a few times. The chain is built from TRBV30 and TRBJ1-1; 9 nucleotides match TRBD1. J was trimmed by 6 bases and V by 4 bases; bases with no gene match: 12. This CDR3 comprises 15 residues. Per germline, CDR1 GTSNPN and CDR2 SVGIG (reference sequence). The CDR3 region is CAWNRDRARSAEAFF. For the CDR3, the DNA is TGTGCCTGGAACCGGGACAGGGCAAGGAGTGCTGAAGCTTTCTTT.

V is TRBV7-6 and J is TRBJ2-7; maybe TRBD1 (5 bases). V gave up 2 bases and J gave up 6 bases, with 11 bases separating them. Germline values: CDR1 SGHVS, CDR2 FNYEAQ. The CDR3 spans 13 residues. The CDR3 region is CASSLRQLCEQYF. The CDR3 region has the DNA TGTGCCAGCAGCTTACGACAGCTCTGCGAGCAGTACTTC.

This chain uses TRBV15 with TRBJ1-1; no definite D call. Per the germline V gene, CDR1 is LNHNV and CDR2 is YYDKDF (reference sequence). Trimming took 4 bases from V and 1 from J, leaving 7 bases between them. The CDR3 is 13 residues long. The CDR3 loop reads CATSILKNTEAFF. The CDR3 bases are TGTGCCACCAGCATTCTCAAGAACACTGAAGCTTTCTTT.